Listed below are T cell receptor beta chains from one sample, sequenced in a study of cytomegalovirus exposure and HLA in healthy donors. Data came from immunoSEQ multiplex PCR; TCRdb stores just in-frame clones and leaves some out. The repertoire includes over 110,000 clones, 78% of them detected once, and over 2.5% sits in the top ten. Sequencing input: PBMCs. The receptors derive from a female donor in good health and CMV-seronegative. The CDR3 runs from the conserved cysteine through the conserved F or W. The D gene is left open where the match is weak. Expanded clones are given a class, and other clones once, few, many or no size at all.

>-|TRBV6-1|-|TRBJ1-2
TGTGCCACCCTGAGGCAGGGGACCTATGGCTACCCCTTC
CATLRQGTYGYPF
>TRBD1|TRBV19|-|TRBJ1-2
TGTGCCAGCGGACAGGGTCCCGGCTACACCTTC
CASGQGPGYTF
>-|TRBV28|-|TRBJ2-7
TGTGCCAGCAGTTTGGGGGAGGACACCAACTTCTCCTACGAGCAGTACTTC
CASSLGEDTNFSYEQYF
>TRBD1|TRBV14|-|TRBJ2-1
TGTGCCAGCAGCCAACTAACGGGACAGCCAGAGCAGTTCTTC
CASSQLTGQPEQFF
>-|TRBV19|-|TRBJ1-2
TGTGCCAGTAGGCCAAACAGGCAGAACTATGGCTACACCTTC
CASRPNRQNYGYTF
>-|TRBV4-1|-|TRBJ1-4
TGCGCCAGCAGCCTAACAGGGAATGAAAAACTGTTTTTT
CASSLTGNEKLFF
>-|TRBV7-3|-|TRBJ2-7
TGTGCCAGCAGCAAGGACAGATCCTACGAGCAGTACTTC
CASSKDRSYEQYF
>-|TRBV19|-|TRBJ1-4
TGTGCCAGTAGTATGGGGCGGCTGAATGAAAAACTGTTTTTT
CASSMGRLNEKLFF
>-|TRBV28|-|TRBJ1-6
TGTGCCAGCAGCACCGTAGACAGTTCCTCACCCCTCCACTTT
CASSTVDSSSPLHF
>-|TRBV9|-|TRBJ1-3
TGTGCCAGCAGCGGACAGGCTGGAAACACCATATATTTT
CASSGQAGNTIYF
>-|TRBV5-1|-|TRBJ1-1
TGCGCCAGCAGCTTTGGCTCAGGGGTAACTGAAGCTTTCTTT
CASSFGSGVTEAFF
>-|TRBV7-2|few|TRBJ2-6
TGTGCCAGCAGCTTAGCGACAGTCTCTGGGGCCAACGTCCTGACTTTC
CASSLATVSGANVLTF
>TRBD2|TRBV4-1|-|TRBJ2-1
TGCGCCAGCAGCCTTAACGGACTAGCGGGGGGCAATGAGCAGTTCTTC
CASSLNGLAGGNEQFF
>-|TRBV7-3|-|TRBJ2-2
TGTGCCAGCAGCTTAAGAGGAAGGGGCTCCGGGGAGCTGTTTTTT
CASSLRGRGSGELFF
>TRBD2|TRBV4-1|-|TRBJ2-1
TGCGCCAGCAGCCGGGGGGATAGCGGGACCTACAATGAGCAGTTCTTC
CASSRGDSGTYNEQFF
>TRBD2|TRBV7-8|-|TRBJ2-7
TGTGCCAGCAGCTTAATAAGGGAGGGGAGGTACGAGCAGTACTTC
CASSLIREGRYEQYF
>TRBD1|TRBV5-1|-|TRBJ1-4
TGCGCCAGCAGCTCCCTGACAGGGAAGGGTGAAAAACTGTTTTTT
CASSSLTGKGEKLFF
>TRBD2|TRBV13|-|TRBJ2-3
TGTGCCAGCAGCTTAGGGGGTCTAGCGGGCGCTACTAGCACAGATACGCAGTATTTT
CASSLGGLAGATSTDTQYF
>-|TRBV29-1|-|TRBJ2-1
TGCAGCGTTGTCGGTGGAGGGCTCTCTCAGTTCTTC
CSVVGGGLSQFF
>-|TRBV7-8|-|TRBJ1-2
TGTGCCAGCAGCTACCGGAGGAACTATGGCTACACCTTC
CASSYRRNYGYTF
>-|TRBV6-5|-|TRBJ1-1
TGTGCCAGCAGGACAGGCTTTGAAGCTTTCTTT
CASRTGFEAFF
>TRBD1|TRBV27|-|TRBJ2-1
TGTGCCAGCAGTAAGTCACAGGGGACCAACTACAATGAGCAGTTCTTC
CASSKSQGTNYNEQFF
>-|TRBV7-7|-|TRBJ2-5
TGTGCTAGCAGCTTAAGAGGTTTAGGGACCCAGTACTTC
CASSLRGLGTQYF
>-|TRBV6-1|-|TRBJ1-4
TGTGCCAGCACCCCTATGGCGGGGCCAGAAAAACTGTTTTTT
CASTPMAGPEKLFF
>TRBD2|TRBV27|-|TRBJ2-1
TGTGCCAGCAGTCTGACTAGCGGAGGGGACAATGAGCAGTTCTTC
CASSLTSGGDNEQFF
>TRBD2|TRBV7-2|-|TRBJ2-7
TGTGCCAGCAGCGTAAGCGGGGGCGATTACTACGAGCAGTACTTC
CASSVSGGDYYEQYF
>-|TRBV27|-|TRBJ2-7
TGTGCCAGCAGTTTCCGCCAGGGGACACTTGGCGAGCAGTACTTC
CASSFRQGTLGEQYF
>TRBD1|TRBV30|-|TRBJ2-7
TGTGCCTGGAGTGTAAAGGGGACAGGGTCCCACGAGCAGTACTTC
CAWSVKGTGSHEQYF
>-|TRBV5-1|once|TRBJ2-7
TGCGCCAGCAGCCCAGTGGGCGCGCCCTACGAGCAGTACTTC
CASSPVGAPYEQYF
>-|TRBV6-6|-|TRBJ1-6
TGTGCCAGCAGTCGCGGACAGAGTTCACCCCTCCACTTT
CASSRGQSSPLHF
>TRBD2|TRBV27|-|TRBJ2-5
TGTGCCAGCAGCCCGACCCAACTAGCGGGTGCAGAGACCCAGTACTTC
CASSPTQLAGAETQYF
>-|TRBV11-2|-|TRBJ2-1
TGTGCCAGCAGTCCCCTCGGACTTAGGGTGAGGGAGCAGTTCTTC
CASSPLGLRVREQFF
>-|TRBV7-3|-|TRBJ1-5
TGTGCCAGCAGCTTAACGAGGGGGCAGCCCCAGCATTTT
CASSLTRGQPQHF
>TRBD1|TRBV11-2|-|TRBJ1-2
TGTGCCAGCAGCTTAGCGGGACAGACTAACTATGGCTACACCTTC
CASSLAGQTNYGYTF
>-|TRBV7-2|-|TRBJ1-1
TGTGCCAGCAGCTTTTTCGGGACTGAAGCTTTCTTT
CASSFFGTEAFF
>TRBD1|TRBV4-3|-|TRBJ2-5
TGCGCCAGCAGCCAAGGGACAGGGGATAAAGAGACCCAGTACTTC
CASSQGTGDKETQYF
>-|TRBV7-9|-|TRBJ1-3
TGTGCCAGCAGCCTGACAAGCTCTGGAAACACCATATATTTT
CASSLTSSGNTIYF
>TRBD1|TRBV15|few|TRBJ2-4
TGTGCCACCAGTTTCGCCATGCCCGGGACAGGGCCTTTAGCCAAAAACATTCAGTACTTC
CATSFAMPGTGPLAKNIQYF
>TRBD1|TRBV5-1|-|TRBJ1-1
TGCGCCAGCAGCTTGGGACAGGGGGCAATGAACACTGAAGCTTTCTTT
CASSLGQGAMNTEAFF